This entry is about one T cell receptor (beta chain). This sample was included in a study of identifying expanded T cells in peripheral blood. Trimming removed 0 bases at V and 2 bases at J, with 5 bases between. The germline gives CDR1 SGDLS, CDR2 YYNGEE. The length of the CDR3 is 13 residues. The protocol was immunoSEQ multiplex PCR, while the TCRdb copy is restricted to in-frame clones and leaves out a portion. The table lists 50,000 to 75,000 clones, about four fifths of them singletons. Sequencing was done on a sample of blood. This chain joins TRBV9 and TRBJ1-2; D is unresolved. The sequence derives from a person aged 18 to 69 in good health. In DNA, the CDR3 is TGTGCCAGCAGCGTAGGACAAAACTATGGCTACACCTTC. Translated, it gives CASSVGQNYGYTF.